One and the same sample provided the 22 T cell receptor beta chains below, sequenced in a study of CD8 T cells in Susac syndrome. The RNA, roughly 0.5 to 1 ug, was put through reverse transcription using random hexamers. TCRdb re-analysed the immunoSEQ multiplex PCR reads in MiXCR, keeping a single row per CDR3 protein. The table records 75,000 to 100,000 distinct CDR3 sequences, 85% to 95% of them present only once. The specimen sequenced was CD8+ T cells from PBMCs. These receptor sequences come from a human donor with Susac syndrome.

This CDR3 reads CSARDGTFGNTIYF. In DNA, the CDR3 is TGCAGTGCTAGAGATGGGACGTTTGGGAACACCATATATTTT. The chain carries TRBV20-1 and TRBJ1-3, with a tentative D call TRBD1 (5 bases). Per the germline V gene, CDR1 is DFQATT and CDR2 is SNEGSKA (reference sequence). V lost 0 bases, J lost 7 bases, and 13 bases lay in between. CDR3 length: 14 amino acids.

This sequence joins TRBV12-5 and TRBJ2-7; D remains unclear. Looked up from germline, CDR1 is LGHNT and CDR2 is FRNRAP. The CDR3 runs 11 residues. V was clipped by 1 base and J by 4 bases, with 2 bases between them. DNA for the CDR3: TGTGCTAGTGGTTTGGGATACGAGCAGTACTTC. The encoded protein is CASGLGYEQYF.

The rearrangement links TRBV29-1 to TRBJ2-1, with a possible D match to TRBD1 (5 bases). V was clipped by 2 bases and J by 6 bases, with 11 bases between them. CDR3 length equals 13 residues. CDR1 SQVTM and CDR2 ANQGSEA come from the germline V gene. Here the CDR3 DNA reads TGCAGCGTTGAACCTCCGGACACCAATGAGCAGTTCTTC. Its translation is CSVEPPDTNEQFF.

The gene calls are TRBV6-5 and TRBJ2-2; 10 bases fit TRBD1. CDR1 is MNHEY, CDR2 SVGAGI, per germline. Unmatched junction bases numbered 4, after V lost 6 bases and J lost 6 bases. This CDR3 has 14 amino acids. CDR3 sequence: CASSRGQGAGELFF. The CDR3 DNA sequence: TGTGCCAGCAGCCGCGGACAGGGGGCCGGGGAGCTGTTTTTT.

The chain combines TRBV7-9 with TRBJ2-3; TRBD2 matches 11 bases. Germline assignment: CDR1 SEHNR and CDR2 FQNEAQ (reference sequence). V shed 4 bases, J shed 0 bases, and the junction held 3 bases outside the gene matches. The CDR3 has 16 residues. CDR3 region: CASSSRTSGSTDTQYF. CDR3 bases: TGTGCCAGCAGCTCTCGGACTAGCGGGAGCACAGATACGCAGTATTTT.

The chain is built from TRBV14 and TRBJ2-1; 7 bases align to TRBD2. The CDR3 has 15 amino acids. The germline V gene encodes CDR1 SGHDN and CDR2 FVKESK. Trimming at V came to 3 bases and at J to 3 bases, leaving 5 bases not matched to a gene. The CDR3 DNA reads as TGTGCCAGCAGCCATGGGACTACCGGCTACAATGAGCAGTTCTTC. It yields the protein CASSHGTTGYNEQFF. The variable domain in full, with the rest retrieved from reference TRBV14 and TRBJ2-1, is EAGVTQFPSHSVIEKGQTVTLRCDPISGHDNLYWYRRVMGKEIKFLLHFVKESKQDESGMPNNRFLAERTGGTYSTLKVQPAELEDSGVYFCASSHGTTGYNEQFFGPGTRLTVL.

This chain connects TRBV27 to TRBJ2-2; maybe TRBD1 (6 bases). CDR1 MNHEY and CDR2 SMNVEV come from the germline V gene (reference sequence). Trimming shortened V by 6 bases and J by 3 bases, and 11 bases separated the two germline ends. The CDR3 runs to 14 residues. The chain's CDR3 is CASSRTGYTGELFF. CDR3 sequence (DNA): TGTGCCAGCAGCCGTACAGGGTACACCGGGGAGCTGTTTTTT.

The count of this clonotype is one. The genes are TRBV9 and TRBJ2-3; D tentatively reads TRBD1 or TRBD2 (5 bases each). This CDR3 spans 15 amino acids. Per germline, CDR1 SGDLS and CDR2 YYNGEE. Between the trimmed V and J ends, which lost 4 bases and 0 bases, there was a span of 12 bases. The CDR3 region is CASSPLGGSTDTQYF. The CDR3 bases are TGTGCCAGCAGCCCCCTTGGGGGTAGCACAGATACGCAGTATTTT.

CDR3 in amino acids: CASSVRGEVTGELFF. The DNA of the CDR3 is TGTGCCAGCAGCGTCAGGGGGGAGGTCACCGGGGAGCTGTTTTTT. This chain links TRBV12-3 or TRBV12-4 with TRBJ2-2; D is possibly TRBD1 (7 bases). V gave up 6 bases and J gave up 4 bases, with 15 bases separating them. The CDR3 is 15 amino acids.

Only a few counts were recorded for this clonotype. The chain combines TRBV4-1 with TRBJ2-1; no clear D. The CDR3 loop spans 14 amino acids. CDR1 and CDR2 from the germline V gene are MGHRA and YSYEKL. As DNA, the CDR3 is TGCGCGAGCTCCCCTTGGCAATCCTACAATGAGCAGTTCTTC. It yields the protein CASSPWQSYNEQFF.

This chain uses TRBV2 with TRBJ2-7; D is possibly TRBD2 (6 bases). CDR3 length: 13 amino acids. Germline assignment: CDR1 SNHLY and CDR2 FYNNEI. V was shortened by 10 bases and J by 7 bases, with 20 bases between the two germline ends. Written as DNA, the CDR3 is TGTGCCACCAAAGCGGGCCCCCAGGAGGAGCAGTACTTC. This codes for CATKAGPQEEQYF.

The CDR3 bases are TGCAGTGTCTTGGCGGGAGAAGAGCAGTACTTC. This codes for CSVLAGEEQYF. The chain uses TRBV20-1 and TRBJ2-7; 7 bases agree with TRBD2. Trimming took 7 bases from V and 7 from J; bases not matched to a gene: 7. Germline V gene lookup returns CDR1 DFQATT and CDR2 SNEGSKA (reference sequence). The CDR3 consists of 11 residues.

The rearrangement links TRBV3-1 to TRBJ2-3; 7 bases map to TRBD1. CDR1 and CDR2 (germline): LGHDT, YNNKEL (reference sequence). V lost 4 bases and J lost 1; bases outside the gene matches: 2. This CDR3 contains 14 residues. For the CDR3, the DNA is TGTGCCAGCAGCCTGGGACAGCGCACAGATACGCAGTATTTT. Translating it yields CASSLGQRTDTQYF.

The chain links TRBV6-2 or TRBV6-3 to TRBJ1-2, with D unresolved. V gave up 6 bases and J gave up 3 bases, with 11 bases separating them. This CDR3 contains 13 residues. Germline CDR1 reads MNHEY; CDR2 reads SVGEGT. CDR3 region: CASRETGDYGYTF. The CDR3 DNA sequence: TGTGCCAGCAGGGAGACTGGGGACTATGGCTACACCTTC.

The chain uses TRBV5-1 and TRBJ2-7, with 8 positions matching TRBD1. The CDR3 is made up of 14 amino acids. V gave up 1 base and J gave up 4 bases; unmatched junction bases: 4. CDR1 is SGHRS, CDR2 YFSETQ, per germline. CDR3 sequence reads: CASSLNRDRYEQYF. DNA for the CDR3: TGCGCCAGCAGCTTGAACAGGGACAGGTACGAGCAGTACTTC.

The chain combines TRBV6-1 with TRBJ1-5, with a weak D call TRBD1 (6 bases). The CDR3 runs to 16 residues. The germline V gene has CDR1 MNHNS and CDR2 SASEGT. V was cut by 4 bases and J by 5 bases, with 18 bases left in between. In DNA, the CDR3 is TGTGCCAGCAGTGGGAACAGGGACGGGGCTCATCAGCCCCAGCATTTT. Amino acids: CASSGNRDGAHQPQHF.

The gene calls are TRBV9 and TRBJ2-1; D call uncertain. CDR3 length: 13 amino acids. V was trimmed by 5 bases and J by 5 bases, leaving 11 bases between them. Germline V gene lookup returns CDR1 SGDLS and CDR2 YYNGEE. The CDR3 here is CASSALGDNEQFF. CDR3 nucleotide sequence: TGTGCCAGCAGTGCCTTAGGCGACAATGAGCAGTTCTTC.

This clonotype was detected a few times. This sequence joins TRBV12-3 or TRBV12-4 and TRBJ2-5; maybe TRBD2 (5 bases). This CDR3 is built from 13 residues. V was clipped by 1 base and J by 5 bases, with 8 bases between them. The CDR3 sequence: CASSLGGEETQYF. Here the CDR3 DNA reads TGTGCCAGCAGTTTAGGGGGAGAGGAGACCCAGTACTTC.

This chain joins TRBV13 and TRBJ2-7; D remains ambiguous. In germline, CDR1 is PRHDT, CDR2 FYEKMQ (reference sequence). With 2 bases removed from V and 6 bases from J, the gap between germline ends came to 14 bases. The CDR3 runs to 14 residues. CDR3 sequence (DNA): TGTGCCAGCAGCTTAAGTCGCAGCATCTCCGAGCAGTACTTC. It specifies CASSLSRSISEQYF.

The V gene is TRBV20-1, the J gene TRBJ1-1; D is unresolved. V was shortened by 6 bases and J by 1 base, with 15 bases between the two germline ends. The germline CDR1 and CDR2 sequences are DFQATT and SNEGSKA (reference sequence). The CDR3 has 14 residues. CDR3 in amino acids: CSAPFRTANTEAFF. Written as DNA, the CDR3 is TGCAGTGCACCCTTCAGGACCGCGAACACTGAAGCTTTCTTT.

The chain combines TRBV27 with TRBJ2-7; D may be TRBD1 (5 bases). The length of the CDR3 is 14 residues. Trimming left V 2 bases short and J 2 bases short, with 10 bases between. Germline loops: CDR1 MNHEY, CDR2 SMNVEV (reference sequence). This chain's CDR3 is CASSLGAGTYEQYF. The CDR3 bases are TGTGCCAGCAGTTTAGGCGCAGGGACCTACGAGCAGTACTTC.

The V and J genes are TRBV14 and TRBJ2-5; D may be TRBD1 or TRBD2 (5 bases each). The CDR3 extends over 16 amino acids. Trimming left V 0 bases short and J 2 bases short, with 13 bases between. The germline V gene encodes CDR1 SGHDN and CDR2 FVKESK. CDR3 sequence: CASSQDDGTGQETQYF. The DNA for the CDR3 is TGTGCCAGCAGCCAAGATGACGGGACGGGACAAGAGACCCAGTACTTC.